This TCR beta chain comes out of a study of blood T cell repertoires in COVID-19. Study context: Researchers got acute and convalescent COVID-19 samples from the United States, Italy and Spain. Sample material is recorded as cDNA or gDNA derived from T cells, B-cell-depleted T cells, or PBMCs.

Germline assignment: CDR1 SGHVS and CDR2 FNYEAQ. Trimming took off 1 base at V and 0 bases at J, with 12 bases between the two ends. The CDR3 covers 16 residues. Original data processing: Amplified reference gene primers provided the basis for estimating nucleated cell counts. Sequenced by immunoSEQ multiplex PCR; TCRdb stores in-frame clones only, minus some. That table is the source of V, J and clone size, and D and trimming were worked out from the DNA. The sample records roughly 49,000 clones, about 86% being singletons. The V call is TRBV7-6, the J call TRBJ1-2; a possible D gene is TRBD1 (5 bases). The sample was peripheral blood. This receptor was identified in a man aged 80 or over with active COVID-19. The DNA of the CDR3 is TGTGCCAGCAGCTTAGGGCCTCGGGGGACTAACTATGGCTACACCTTC. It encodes CASSLGPRGTNYGYTF.